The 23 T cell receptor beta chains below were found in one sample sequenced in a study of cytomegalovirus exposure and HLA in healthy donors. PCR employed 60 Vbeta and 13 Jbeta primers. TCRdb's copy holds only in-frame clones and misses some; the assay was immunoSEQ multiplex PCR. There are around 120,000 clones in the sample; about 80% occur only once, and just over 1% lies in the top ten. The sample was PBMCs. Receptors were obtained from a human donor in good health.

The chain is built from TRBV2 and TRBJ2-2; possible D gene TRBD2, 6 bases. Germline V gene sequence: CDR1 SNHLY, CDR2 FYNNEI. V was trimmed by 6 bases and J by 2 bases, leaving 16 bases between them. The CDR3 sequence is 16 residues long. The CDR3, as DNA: TGTGCCAGCAGCCCGATGGGGGGAATCAACACCGGGGAGCTGTTTTTT. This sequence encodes CASSPMGGINTGELFF. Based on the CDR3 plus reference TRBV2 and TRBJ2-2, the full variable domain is EPEVTQTPSHQVTQMGQEVILRCVPISNHLYFYWYRQILGQKVEFLVSFYNNEISEKSEIFDDQFSVERPDGSNFTLKIRSTKLEDSAMYFCASSPMGGINTGELFFGEGSRLTVL.

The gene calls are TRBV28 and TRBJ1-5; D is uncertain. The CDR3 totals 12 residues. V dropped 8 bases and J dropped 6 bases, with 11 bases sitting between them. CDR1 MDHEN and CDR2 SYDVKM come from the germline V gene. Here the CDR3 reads CASGGLFQPQHF. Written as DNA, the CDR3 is TGTGCCAGCGGAGGGCTTTTTCAGCCCCAGCATTTT.

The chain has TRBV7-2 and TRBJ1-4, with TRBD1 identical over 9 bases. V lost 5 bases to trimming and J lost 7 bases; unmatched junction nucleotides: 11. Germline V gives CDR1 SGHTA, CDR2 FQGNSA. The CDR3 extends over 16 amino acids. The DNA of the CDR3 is TGTGCCAGCAGCCCATGGAGGGGACAGGGTAGTGAAAAACTGTTTTTT. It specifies CASSPWRGQGSEKLFF.

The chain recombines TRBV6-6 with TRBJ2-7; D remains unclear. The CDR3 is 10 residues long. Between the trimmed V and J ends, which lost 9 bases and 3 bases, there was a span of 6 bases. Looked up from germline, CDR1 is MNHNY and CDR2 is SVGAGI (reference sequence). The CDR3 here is CARQNYEQYF. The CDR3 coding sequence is TGTGCCAGACAGAACTACGAGCAGTACTTC.

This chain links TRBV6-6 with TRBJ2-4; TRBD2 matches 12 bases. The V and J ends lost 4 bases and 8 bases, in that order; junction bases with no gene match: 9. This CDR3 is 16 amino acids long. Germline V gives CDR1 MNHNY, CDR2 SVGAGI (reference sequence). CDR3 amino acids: CASSSVTSGGVDIQYF. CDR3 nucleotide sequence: TGTGCCAGCAGTTCTGTGACTAGCGGGGGAGTGGACATTCAGTACTTC.

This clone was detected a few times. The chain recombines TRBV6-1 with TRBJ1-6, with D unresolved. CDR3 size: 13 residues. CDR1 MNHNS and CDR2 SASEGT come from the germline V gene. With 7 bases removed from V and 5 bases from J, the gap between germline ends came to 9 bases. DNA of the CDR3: TGTGCCAGCAACGAGGTTCATAATTCACCCCTCCACTTT. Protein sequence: CASNEVHNSPLHF.

Written as DNA, the CDR3 is TGTGCCAGCAGTTCACTCGGGGGGCTAAGCACAGATACGCAGTATTTT. Translation: CASSSLGGLSTDTQYF. The chain combines TRBV28 with TRBJ2-3; D is perhaps TRBD2 (7 bases). V dropped 4 bases and J dropped 0 bases, with 14 bases sitting between them. CDR3 length equals 16 residues. The germline CDR1 and CDR2 sequences are MDHEN and SYDVKM.

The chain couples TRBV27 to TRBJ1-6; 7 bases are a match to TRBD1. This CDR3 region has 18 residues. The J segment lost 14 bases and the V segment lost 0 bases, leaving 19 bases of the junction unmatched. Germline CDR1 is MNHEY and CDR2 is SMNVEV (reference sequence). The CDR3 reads CASSLSPPGQLPERSLHF. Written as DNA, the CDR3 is TGTGCCAGCAGTTTATCCCCTCCGGGACAGCTACCAGAGAGGTCCCTCCACTTT.

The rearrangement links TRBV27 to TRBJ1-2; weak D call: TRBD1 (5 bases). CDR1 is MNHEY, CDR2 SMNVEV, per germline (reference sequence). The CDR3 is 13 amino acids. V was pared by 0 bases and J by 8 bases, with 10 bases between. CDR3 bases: TGTGCCAGCAGTTTATCGGGGGGGAACGGCTACACCTTC. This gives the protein CASSLSGGNGYTF.

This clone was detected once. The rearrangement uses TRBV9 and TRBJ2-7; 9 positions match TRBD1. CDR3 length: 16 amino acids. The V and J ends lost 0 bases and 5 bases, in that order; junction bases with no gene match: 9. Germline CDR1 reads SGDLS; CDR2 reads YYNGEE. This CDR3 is CASSVEAGTGSDEQYF. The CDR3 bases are TGTGCCAGCAGCGTAGAAGCCGGGACAGGGAGCGACGAGCAGTACTTC.

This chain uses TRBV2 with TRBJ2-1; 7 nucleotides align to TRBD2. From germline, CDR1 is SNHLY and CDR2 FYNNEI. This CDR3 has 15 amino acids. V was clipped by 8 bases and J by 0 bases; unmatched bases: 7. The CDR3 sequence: CASREVTSSYNEQFF. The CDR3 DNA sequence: TGTGCCAGCCGGGAGGTGACTAGCTCCTACAATGAGCAGTTCTTC. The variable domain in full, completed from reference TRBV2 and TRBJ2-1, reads EPEVTQTPSHQVTQMGQEVILRCVPISNHLYFYWYRQILGQKVEFLVSFYNNEISEKSEIFDDQFSVERPDGSNFTLKIRSTKLEDSAMYFCASREVTSSYNEQFFGPGTRLTVL.

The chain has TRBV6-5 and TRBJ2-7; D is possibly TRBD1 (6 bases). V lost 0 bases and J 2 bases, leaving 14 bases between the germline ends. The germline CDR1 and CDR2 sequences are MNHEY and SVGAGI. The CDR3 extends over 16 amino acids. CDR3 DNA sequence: TGTGCCAGCAGTTACTCGATGGGGGCCGTAACCTACGAGCAGTACTTC. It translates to CASSYSMGAVTYEQYF.

CDR3 amino acids: CASSTPGTNTEAFF. CDR3 DNA sequence: TGTGCCAGCAGCACCCCCGGGACTAACACTGAAGCTTTCTTT. The chain couples TRBV7-9 to TRBJ1-1; a weak D match, TRBD1 (5 bases). The CDR3 has 14 amino acids. V lost 5 bases and J lost 2, with 12 bases in between. CDR1 is SEHNR and CDR2 is FQNEAQ in the germline V gene (reference sequence). Full variable domain (remainder filled in from reference TRBV7-9 and TRBJ1-1): DTGVSQNPRHKITKRGQNVTFRCDPISEHNRLYWYRQTLGQGPEFLTYFQNEAQLEKSRLLSDRFSAERPKGSFSTLEIQRTEQGDSAMYLCASSTPGTNTEAFFGQGTRLTVV.

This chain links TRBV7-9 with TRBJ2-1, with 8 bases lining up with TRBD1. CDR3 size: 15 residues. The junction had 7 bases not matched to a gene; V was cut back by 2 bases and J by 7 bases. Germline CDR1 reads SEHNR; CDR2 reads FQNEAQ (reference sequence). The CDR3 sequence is CASSLPTGAGNEQFF. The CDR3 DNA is TGTGCCAGCAGCTTACCGACAGGGGCAGGTAATGAGCAGTTCTTC.

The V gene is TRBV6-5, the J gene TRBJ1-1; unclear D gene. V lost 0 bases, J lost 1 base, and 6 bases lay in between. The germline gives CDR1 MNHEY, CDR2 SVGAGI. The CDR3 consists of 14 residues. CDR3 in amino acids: CASSYSFRNTEAFF. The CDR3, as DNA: TGTGCCAGCAGTTACTCTTTTAGGAACACTGAAGCTTTCTTT.

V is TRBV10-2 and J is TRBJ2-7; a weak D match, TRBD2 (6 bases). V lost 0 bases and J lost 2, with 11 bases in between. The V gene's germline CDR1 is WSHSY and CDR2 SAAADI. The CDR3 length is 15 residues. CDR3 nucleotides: TGCGCCAGCAGTGAGTCGGGGGGTCCCACCTACGAGCAGTACTTC. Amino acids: CASSESGGPTYEQYF.

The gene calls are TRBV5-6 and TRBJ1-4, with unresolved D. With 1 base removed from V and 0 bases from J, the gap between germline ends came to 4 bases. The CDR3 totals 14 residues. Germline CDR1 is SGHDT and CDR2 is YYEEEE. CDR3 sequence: CASSLPATNEKLFF. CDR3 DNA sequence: TGTGCCAGCAGCTTGCCAGCAACTAATGAAAAACTGTTTTTT.

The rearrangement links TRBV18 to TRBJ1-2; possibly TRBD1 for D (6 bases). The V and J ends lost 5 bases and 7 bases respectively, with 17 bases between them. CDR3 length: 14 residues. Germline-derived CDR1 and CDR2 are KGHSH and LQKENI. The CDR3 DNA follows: TGTGCCAGCTCATCCGGACAGTCAGAGGGTGGCTACACCTTC. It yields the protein CASSSGQSEGGYTF. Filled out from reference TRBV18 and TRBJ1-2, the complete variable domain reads NAGVMQNPRHLVRRRGQEARLRCSPMKGHSHVYWYRQLPEEGLKFMVYLQKENIIDESGMPKERFSAEFPKEGPSILRIQQVVRGDSAAYFCASSSGQSEGGYTFGSGTRLTVV.

The CDR3 DNA is TGCAGCGTTGAAGGATTTAGCGGGGAAGGAAACATTCAGTACTTC. Its translation: CSVEGFSGEGNIQYF. The V and J genes are TRBV29-1 and TRBJ2-4; TRBD2 matches at 8 bases. The junction had 8 bases not matched to a gene; V was cut back by 1 base and J by 6 bases. Germline V gene sequence: CDR1 SQVTM, CDR2 ANQGSEA. The CDR3 length is 15 residues.

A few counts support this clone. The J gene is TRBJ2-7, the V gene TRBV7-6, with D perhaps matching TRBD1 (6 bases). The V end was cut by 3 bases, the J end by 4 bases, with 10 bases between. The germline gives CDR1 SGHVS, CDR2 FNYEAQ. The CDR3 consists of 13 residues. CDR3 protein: CASSLNREYEQYF. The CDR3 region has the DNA TGTGCCAGCAGCTTGAACAGGGAGTACGAGCAGTACTTC.

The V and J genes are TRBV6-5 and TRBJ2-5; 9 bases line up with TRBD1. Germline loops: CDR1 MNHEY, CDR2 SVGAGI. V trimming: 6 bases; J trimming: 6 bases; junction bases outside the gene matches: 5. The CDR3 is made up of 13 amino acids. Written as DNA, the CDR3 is TGTGCCAGCAGATCGGGACAGGGAAAGACCCAGTACTTC. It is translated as CASRSGQGKTQYF.

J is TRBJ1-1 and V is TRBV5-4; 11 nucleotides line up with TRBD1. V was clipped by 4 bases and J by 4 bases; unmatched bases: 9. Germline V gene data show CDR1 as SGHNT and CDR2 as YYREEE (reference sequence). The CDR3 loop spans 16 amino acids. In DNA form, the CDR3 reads TGTGCCAGCAGCACCCGGGACAGGGGGTCGGGCACTGAAGCTTTCTTT. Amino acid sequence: CASSTRDRGSGTEAFF.

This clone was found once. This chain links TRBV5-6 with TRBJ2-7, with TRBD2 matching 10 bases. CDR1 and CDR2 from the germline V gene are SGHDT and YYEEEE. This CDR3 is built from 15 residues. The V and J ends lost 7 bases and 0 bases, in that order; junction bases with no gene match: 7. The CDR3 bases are TGTGCCAGCGGTCTAGCGGGGGCGCCCTCCTACGAGCAGTACTTC. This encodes CASGLAGAPSYEQYF.